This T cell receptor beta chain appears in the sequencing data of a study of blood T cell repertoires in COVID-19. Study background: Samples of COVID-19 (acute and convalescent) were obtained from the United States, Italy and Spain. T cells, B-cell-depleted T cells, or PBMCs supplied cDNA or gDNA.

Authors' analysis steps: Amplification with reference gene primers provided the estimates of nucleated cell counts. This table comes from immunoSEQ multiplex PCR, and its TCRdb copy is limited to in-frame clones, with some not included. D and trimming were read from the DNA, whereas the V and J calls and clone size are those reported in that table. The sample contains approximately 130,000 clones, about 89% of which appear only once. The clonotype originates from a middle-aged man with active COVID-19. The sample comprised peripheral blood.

The CDR3 DNA reads TGTGCCACCAGTAGCGGGGGGTTGAACACCGGGGAGCTGTTTTTT. Translated, it gives CATSSGGLNTGELFF. This chain connects TRBV24-1 to TRBJ2-2; 9 positions match TRBD2. Germline trimming cut 6 bases from V and 1 base from J; bases unmatched to any gene: 2. The CDR3 contains 15 residues. Per germline, CDR1 KGHDR and CDR2 SFDVKD.